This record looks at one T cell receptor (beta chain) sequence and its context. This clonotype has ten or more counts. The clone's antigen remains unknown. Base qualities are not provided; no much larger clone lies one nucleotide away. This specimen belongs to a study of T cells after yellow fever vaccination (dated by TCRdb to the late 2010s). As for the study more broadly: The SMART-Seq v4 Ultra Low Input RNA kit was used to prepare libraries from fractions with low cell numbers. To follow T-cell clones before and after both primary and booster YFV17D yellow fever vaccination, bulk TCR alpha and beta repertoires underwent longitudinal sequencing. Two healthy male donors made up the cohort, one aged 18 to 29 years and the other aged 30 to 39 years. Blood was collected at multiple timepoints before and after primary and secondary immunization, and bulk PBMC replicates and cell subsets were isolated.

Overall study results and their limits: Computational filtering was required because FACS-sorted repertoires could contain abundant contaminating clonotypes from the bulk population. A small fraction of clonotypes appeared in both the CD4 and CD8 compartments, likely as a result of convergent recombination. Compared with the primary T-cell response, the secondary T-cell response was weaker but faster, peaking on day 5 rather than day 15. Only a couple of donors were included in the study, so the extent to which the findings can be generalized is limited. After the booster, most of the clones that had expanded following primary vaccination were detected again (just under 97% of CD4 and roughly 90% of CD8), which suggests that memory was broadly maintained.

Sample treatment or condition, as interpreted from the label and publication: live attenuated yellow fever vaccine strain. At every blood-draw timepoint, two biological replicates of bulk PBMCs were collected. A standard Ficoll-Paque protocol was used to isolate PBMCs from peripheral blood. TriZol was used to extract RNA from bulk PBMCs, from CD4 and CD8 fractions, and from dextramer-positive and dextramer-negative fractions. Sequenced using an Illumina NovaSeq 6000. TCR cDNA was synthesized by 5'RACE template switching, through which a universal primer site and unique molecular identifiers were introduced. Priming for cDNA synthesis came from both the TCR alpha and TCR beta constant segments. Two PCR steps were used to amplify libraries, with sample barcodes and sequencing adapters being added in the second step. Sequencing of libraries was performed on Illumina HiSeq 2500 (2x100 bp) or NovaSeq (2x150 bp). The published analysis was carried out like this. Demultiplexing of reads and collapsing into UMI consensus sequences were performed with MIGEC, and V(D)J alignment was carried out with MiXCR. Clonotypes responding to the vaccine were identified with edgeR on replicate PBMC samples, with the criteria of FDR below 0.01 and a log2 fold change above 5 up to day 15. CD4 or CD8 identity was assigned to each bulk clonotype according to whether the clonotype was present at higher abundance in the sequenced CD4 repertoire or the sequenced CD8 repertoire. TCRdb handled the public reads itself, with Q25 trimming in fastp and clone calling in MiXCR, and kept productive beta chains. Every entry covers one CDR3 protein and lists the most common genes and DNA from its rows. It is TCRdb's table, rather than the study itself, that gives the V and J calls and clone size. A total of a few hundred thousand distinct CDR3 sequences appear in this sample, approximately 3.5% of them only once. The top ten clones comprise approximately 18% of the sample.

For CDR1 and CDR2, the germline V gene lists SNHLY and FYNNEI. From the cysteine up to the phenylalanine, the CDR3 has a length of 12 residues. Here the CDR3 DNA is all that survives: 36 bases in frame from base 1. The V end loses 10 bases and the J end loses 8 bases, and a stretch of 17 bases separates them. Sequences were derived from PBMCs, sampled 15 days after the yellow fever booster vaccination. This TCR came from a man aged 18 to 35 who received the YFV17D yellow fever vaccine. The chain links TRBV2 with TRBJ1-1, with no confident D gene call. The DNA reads TGTGCCACCGGGAAGGGAGGGCTAGAAGCTTTCTTT. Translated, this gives CATGKGGLEAFF. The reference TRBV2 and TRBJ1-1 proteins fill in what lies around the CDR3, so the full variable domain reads EPEVTQTPSHQVTQMGQEVILRCVPISNHLYFYWYRQILGQKVEFLVSFYNNEISEKSEIFDDQFSVERPDGSNFTLKIRSTKLEDSAMYFCATGKGGLEAFFGQGTRLTVV.